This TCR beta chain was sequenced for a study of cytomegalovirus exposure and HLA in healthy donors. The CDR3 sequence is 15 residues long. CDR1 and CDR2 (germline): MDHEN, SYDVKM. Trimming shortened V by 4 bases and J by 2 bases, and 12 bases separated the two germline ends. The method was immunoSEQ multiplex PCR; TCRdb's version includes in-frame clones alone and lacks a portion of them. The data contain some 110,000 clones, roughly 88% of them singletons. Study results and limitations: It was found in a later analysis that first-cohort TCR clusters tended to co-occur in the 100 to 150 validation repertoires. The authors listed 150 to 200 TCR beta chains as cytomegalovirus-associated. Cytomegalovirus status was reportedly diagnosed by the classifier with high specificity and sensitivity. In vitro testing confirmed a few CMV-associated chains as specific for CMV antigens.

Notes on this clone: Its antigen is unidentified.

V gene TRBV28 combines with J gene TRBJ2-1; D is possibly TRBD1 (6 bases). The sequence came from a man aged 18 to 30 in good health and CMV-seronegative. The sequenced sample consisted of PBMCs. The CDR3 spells CASSSTGTTYNEQFF. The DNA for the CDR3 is TGTGCCAGCAGTTCGACCGGGACAACCTACAATGAGCAGTTCTTC.